A selection of T cell receptor beta chains follows, all from one sample in a study of vaccination and CD4 T cells after COVID-19. These receptors have no identified antigens. TCRdb processed the PCR reads anew with MiXCR; each CDR3 protein has one entry. Here the sample spans around 20,000 distinct CDR3 sequences, around 50% being singletons. The specimen sequenced was CD4+ T cells from blood, cultured in vitro. Receptors originate from a human donor who had recovered from COVID-19. CDR3s include the opening cysteine and the closing phenylalanine or tryptophan. Each record gives: J gene, D gene, V gene, CDR3 protein. D genes are given only for firm matches.

j_call: TRBJ2-5; d_call: NA; v_call: TRBV7-2; cdr3_aa: CASSFGEQETQYF
j_call: TRBJ1-1; d_call: NA; v_call: TRBV19; cdr3_aa: CASLRGEHTEAFF
j_call: TRBJ2-7; d_call: NA; v_call: TRBV7-9; cdr3_aa: CASSEAPSSYEQYF
j_call: TRBJ2-1; d_call: NA; v_call: TRBV5-1; cdr3_aa: CASSFNRIEQFF
j_call: TRBJ1-5; d_call: TRBD1; v_call: TRBV27; cdr3_aa: CASSGLLQGDSNQPQHF
j_call: TRBJ2-1; d_call: NA; v_call: TRBV6-1; cdr3_aa: CASSESVGLLREQFF
j_call: TRBJ1-5; d_call: NA; v_call: TRBV2; cdr3_aa: CASSDVTVDQPQHF
j_call: TRBJ1-2; d_call: NA; v_call: TRBV19; cdr3_aa: CASNLADHANYGYTF
j_call: TRBJ2-3; d_call: NA; v_call: TRBV30; cdr3_aa: CASERDIGTDTQYF
j_call: TRBJ2-1; d_call: TRBD2; v_call: TRBV7-2; cdr3_aa: CASSFILAGEESYNEQFF
j_call: TRBJ2-7; d_call: TRBD2; v_call: TRBV14; cdr3_aa: CASSQDGTSGRYEQYF
j_call: TRBJ2-7; d_call: TRBD2; v_call: TRBV30; cdr3_aa: CAWSGLALLGERYF
j_call: TRBJ2-7; d_call: NA; v_call: TRBV7-2; cdr3_aa: CASSLVGTSYEQYF
j_call: TRBJ2-3; d_call: TRBD2; v_call: TRBV11-2; cdr3_aa: CASSFSGTSTDTQYF
j_call: TRBJ1-5; d_call: NA; v_call: TRBV27; cdr3_aa: CASSFQGPGNQPQHF
j_call: TRBJ1-4; d_call: NA; v_call: TRBV2; cdr3_aa: CASSGRFALEKLFF
j_call: TRBJ2-7; d_call: NA; v_call: TRBV20-1; cdr3_aa: CSARDRAISEQYF
j_call: TRBJ1-2; d_call: TRBD1; v_call: TRBV30; cdr3_aa: CAWISDREYGYTF
j_call: TRBJ2-7; d_call: NA; v_call: TRBV5-1; cdr3_aa: CASSYRGAPDSYEQYF
j_call: TRBJ2-1; d_call: TRBD2; v_call: TRBV6-5; cdr3_aa: CASSYTSGRAILGYNEQFF
j_call: TRBJ2-7; d_call: TRBD2; v_call: TRBV19; cdr3_aa: CASSINSGGGYEQYF
j_call: TRBJ2-7; d_call: NA; v_call: TRBV27; cdr3_aa: CASSLGTGNIYEQYF
j_call: TRBJ1-5; d_call: NA; v_call: TRBV28; cdr3_aa: CASSSAGGLYSNQPQHF